The TCR beta chain described here comes from a study of blood T cell repertoires in COVID-19. In the study overall: Acute-phase and convalescent COVID-19 samples originated in the United States, Italy and Spain. PBMCs, B-cell-depleted T cells, or T cells provided the cDNA or gDNA that made up the material.

Germline V gene data show CDR1 as SGHTA and CDR2 as FQGNSA. This CDR3 region has 13 residues. Trimming took 6 bases from V and 5 from J; bases not matched to a gene: 6. Original processing methods: Reference gene primer amplification yielded estimated nucleated cell counts. Libraries were prepared by immunoSEQ multiplex PCR; TCRdb keeps only in-frame clonotypes and omits some of them. That table is the source of V, J and clone size, and D and trimming were worked out from the DNA. The sample yields over 100,000 clones, 80% seen once. This chain links TRBV7-2 with TRBJ2-7, with 8 bases matching TRBD2. The sample comprised peripheral blood. This receptor was identified in a human donor in a cohort sampled during active or convalescent COVID-19. CDR3 nucleotide sequence: TGTGCCAGCAGAAGACTAGCGTTGGACGAGCAGTACTTC. Its protein product is CASRRLALDEQYF.